Below are 14 T cell receptor beta chains sequenced from a single sample in a study of T cells in Graves' hyperthyroidism and ophthalmopathy. TCR beta CDR3 region amplification was performed from RNA transcripts. When the TCR CDR3 underwent first-round RT-PCR, the HTBI primer set was used. In TCRdb, the multiplex PCR reads were re-called with MiXCR into one record per CDR3 protein. This sample yields about 360,000 distinct CDR3 sequences, of which roughly an eighth are seen a single time; 9% to 9.5% belongs to the top ten. The sequenced sample was blood. All receptors derive from a woman under 30 with Graves' hyperthyroidism.

This clonotype was counted at least ten times. The chain has TRBV11-1 and TRBJ1-1; D is uncertain. CDR1 SGHAT and CDR2 FQDESV come from the germline V gene (reference sequence). The CDR3 totals 16 residues. Trimming pared 1 base from V and 6 bases from J, leaving 18 bases between. The CDR3 spells CASSLVGLAGPSEAFF. The CDR3 DNA follows: TGTGCCAGCAGCTTAGTGGGCCTAGCAGGACCTTCTGAAGCTTTCTTT.

At least ten counts were recorded for this clonotype. The rearrangement joins TRBV28 to TRBJ2-5; TRBD1 might be the D (5 bases). Trimming shortened V by 2 bases and J by 2 bases, and 15 bases separated the two germline ends. Germline CDR1 and CDR2: MDHEN and SYDVKM. The CDR3 length is 16 residues. DNA for the CDR3: TGTGCCAGCAGTTTAGGGGCGAGTACTCAACAAGAGACCCAGTACTTC. It specifies CASSLGASTQQETQYF.

This clonotype was seen many times. The V and J genes are TRBV5-5 and TRBJ2-1; D is undetermined. From germline, CDR1 is SGHKS and CDR2 YYEKEE (reference sequence). The CDR3 is 15 amino acids. Trimming shortened V by 0 bases and J by 2 bases, and 9 bases separated the two germline ends. CDR3 DNA: TGTGCCAGCAGCTTGGGGGATGGCCCCTACAATGAGCAGTTCTTC. It encodes CASSLGDGPYNEQFF.

In this sample, this clonotype turned up a few times. The chain uses TRBV5-5 and TRBJ2-7; D may be TRBD1 (6 bases). V dropped 4 bases and J dropped 5 bases, with 19 bases sitting between them. Germline CDR1 SGHKS, CDR2 YYEKEE (reference sequence). This CDR3 has 15 residues. The CDR3 region is CASSLGTHAKDEQYF. The CDR3 DNA reads TGTGCCAGCAGCCTAGGGACACACGCCAAGGACGAGCAGTACTTC.

This clonotype came up a few times. The chain carries TRBV2 and TRBJ2-5; D ambiguous. The V end lost 1 base, the J end lost 2 bases, and 17 bases lay between the germline ends. Germline V lookup: CDR1 SNHLY, CDR2 FYNNEI. This CDR3 region has 17 residues. The CDR3 DNA reads TGTGCCAGCAGTGAAGGATACCCCTCGGGCCCGCAAGAGACCCAGTACTTC. Protein sequence: CASSEGYPSGPQETQYF.

V is TRBV6-5 and J is TRBJ2-7; 10 nucleotides match TRBD1. Germline V gene sequence: CDR1 MNHEY, CDR2 SVGAGI. The CDR3 is 18 residues long. The V gene end was trimmed by 4 bases and the J gene end by 0 bases; junction bases not matched to a gene: 12. The CDR3 nucleotides are TGTGCCAGCAGTTCGGGGACAGGGGAGAGCGGGACCTCCTACGAGCAGTACTTC. Its protein product is CASSSGTGESGTSYEQYF.

V usage is TRBV7-2 and J usage is TRBJ2-3; 9 nucleotides agree with TRBD1. Looked up from germline, CDR1 is SGHTA and CDR2 is FQGNSA. The length of the CDR3 is 15 residues. V lost 5 bases to trimming and J lost 2 bases; unmatched junction nucleotides: 5. DNA for the CDR3: TGTGCCAGCAGCAGGACAGGGGAGAACACAGATACGCAGTATTTT. Protein sequence: CASSRTGENTDTQYF.

This chain's CDR3 is CASSPGPTSGKAKNIQYF. CDR3 DNA: TGTGCCAGCAGTCCGGGACCTACTAGCGGGAAGGCCAAAAACATTCAGTACTTC. The chain combines TRBV7-6 with TRBJ2-4; 10 bases fit TRBD2. The V gene end was trimmed by 6 bases and the J gene end by 1 base; junction bases not matched to a gene: 12. Germline CDR1 SGHVS, CDR2 FNYEAQ. The CDR3 covers 18 residues.

This clonotype was recorded a few times. J is TRBJ2-3 and V is TRBV24-1; 7 bases are shared with TRBD2. CDR3 length: 16 amino acids. Per the germline V gene, CDR1 is KGHDR and CDR2 is SFDVKD. V lost 4 bases, J lost 2 bases, and 8 bases stayed unmatched. The CDR3 DNA sequence: TGTGCCACCAGTGAAACCCTGGGGACTAACACAGATACGCAGTATTTT. Translation gives CATSETLGTNTDTQYF.

This clonotype was detected a few times. This chain links TRBV2 with TRBJ1-3, with 7 positions matching TRBD1. CDR1 is SNHLY, CDR2 FYNNEI, per germline. The CDR3 loop spans 14 amino acids. V lost 8 bases to trimming and J lost 1 base; unmatched junction nucleotides: 5. Here the CDR3 DNA reads TGTGCCAGCCACGGGACAGCGTCTGGAAACACCATATATTTT. This codes for CASHGTASGNTIYF.

This clonotype was observed many times. The rearrangement joins TRBV11-1 to TRBJ1-2, with 7 bases lining up with TRBD1. The V gene's germline CDR1 is SGHAT and CDR2 FQDESV (reference sequence). CDR3 length: 15 amino acids. Trimming cost V 5 bases and J 2 bases; bases outside gene matches: 8. In DNA form, the CDR3 reads TGTGCCAGCAGCAAATTCCGGGACAGAAACTATGGCTACACCTTC. Translated: CASSKFRDRNYGYTF.

Only a few counts were recorded for this clonotype. In DNA, the CDR3 is TGTGCCACCAGCAGAGTTGGTAGTGGGGAGGAAGGCTACACCTTC. Protein product: CATSRVGSGEEGYTF. The V gene is TRBV15, the J gene TRBJ1-2; D is unresolved. The germline V gene encodes CDR1 LNHNV and CDR2 YYDKDF (reference sequence). V was trimmed by 1 base and J by 8 bases, leaving 17 bases between them. The CDR3 covers 15 residues.

This clonotype showed up many times. CDR3 residues: CASSFSAGADTQYF. The CDR3 DNA is TGCGCCAGCAGCTTTTCGGCGGGAGCGGATACGCAGTATTTT. The chain uses TRBV5-1 and TRBJ2-3, with 7 bases fitting TRBD2. The CDR3 contains 14 residues. Germline V gene data show CDR1 as SGHRS and CDR2 as YFSETQ. Trimming cost V 2 bases and J 6 bases; bases outside gene matches: 6.

This clonotype was recorded at least ten times. This chain uses TRBV7-8 with TRBJ2-7; 8 bases fit TRBD2. The CDR3 has 17 amino acids. The V and J ends lost 3 bases and 4 bases, in that order; junction bases with no gene match: 14. Germline CDR1 reads SGHVS; CDR2 reads FQNEAQ. In DNA, the CDR3 is TGTGCCAGCAGCTTCAAAGCGGGAGAGGTGGTAGGGTACGAGCAGTACTTC. Amino acids: CASSFKAGEVVGYEQYF.